These 22 T cell receptor beta chains were sequenced from one sample in a study of blood T cell repertoires in COVID-19. The assay was immunoSEQ multiplex PCR, and TCRdb's table has in-frame clones only and misses some. The data contain about 480,000 clones, about nine tenths of them singletons. The sample consisted of PBMCs or T cells enriched from blood (not recorded which). The receptor source for this set is a woman aged 55-75 years who had recovered from COVID-19.

The CDR3 DNA follows: TGTGCCAGCAGTCCGGGACAGGCTTTTGGCTACACCTTC. Its translation is CASSPGQAFGYTF. This rearrangement joins TRBV12-3 or TRBV12-4 to TRBJ1-2, with 8 nucleotides matching TRBD1. This CDR3 contains 13 residues. V lost 5 bases to trimming and J lost 7 bases; unmatched junction nucleotides: 6.

The chain carries TRBV6-4 and TRBJ2-5; D gene ambiguous. The CDR3 covers 12 residues. Germline-derived CDR1 and CDR2 are MRHNA and SNTAGT. V was trimmed by 11 bases and J by 8 bases, leaving 18 bases between them. This CDR3 is CARPHPRPTQYF. In nucleotides, the CDR3 is TGTGCCCGCCCTCATCCGCGTCCCACCCAGTACTTC.

The chain carries TRBV10-3 and TRBJ1-2; 11 nucleotides align to TRBD1. Germline CDR1 ENHRY, CDR2 SYGVKD. With 8 bases clipped from V and 4 bases from J, the junction kept 12 bases outside the gene matches. CDR3 length equals 16 residues. The CDR3 spells CAISDPTGTGGYGYTF. In nucleotides, the CDR3 is TGTGCCATCTCTGATCCCACAGGGACAGGGGGCTATGGCTACACCTTC.

V usage is TRBV2 and J usage is TRBJ1-1; 8 bases are a match to TRBD1. V trimming: 7 bases; J trimming: 4 bases; junction bases outside the gene matches: 5. Germline loops: CDR1 SNHLY, CDR2 FYNNEI. The CDR3 runs 13 residues. The CDR3 protein is CASKSGGGTEAFF. The CDR3 region has the DNA TGTGCCAGCAAATCAGGGGGCGGCACTGAAGCTTTCTTT.

This clone was found a few times. CDR3 region: CASSRGASYGYTF. CDR3 nucleotide sequence: TGTGCCAGCAGTCGGGGGGCGAGCTATGGCTACACCTTC. The rearrangement uses TRBV6-5 and TRBJ1-2; D may be TRBD1 (6 bases). The CDR3 runs 13 residues. The germline CDR1 and CDR2 sequences are MNHEY and SVGAGI. The V end lost 5 bases, the J end lost 4 bases, and 11 bases lay between the germline ends.

In this sample, this clone turned up once. The rearrangement links TRBV5-4 to TRBJ2-1; 8 nucleotides match TRBD2. The CDR3 loop spans 15 amino acids. After removal of 4 bases from V and 8 bases from J, the junction contained 11 bases not matched to a gene. Germline V gene lookup returns CDR1 SGHNT and CDR2 YYREEE (reference sequence). CDR3 DNA sequence: TGTGCCAGCAGCCCACAAGGACTAGCCGGCGATGAGCAGTTCTTC. This sequence encodes CASSPQGLAGDEQFF.

This sequence joins TRBV7-2 and TRBJ1-1, with 7 bases aligning to TRBD1. The germline V gene has CDR1 SGHTA and CDR2 FQGNSA. The trim removed 2 bases at V and 1 base at J, leaving 4 bases unmatched. The CDR3 has 15 residues. The CDR3 is CASSLFRTGNTEAFF. As DNA, the CDR3 is TGTGCCAGCAGCTTATTCCGGACAGGGAACACTGAAGCTTTCTTT.

The V gene is TRBV29-1, the J gene TRBJ1-2, with 8 nucleotides matching TRBD1. Per germline, CDR1 SQVTM and CDR2 ANQGSEA. The J segment lost 7 bases and the V segment lost 3 bases, leaving 10 bases of the junction unmatched. The CDR3 covers 14 residues. CDR3 bases: TGCAGCGTTGACGATCGGACAGGGTGGCGTGGCTACACCTTC. Translated: CSVDDRTGWRGYTF.

The chain links TRBV11-3 to TRBJ2-6; D gene unclear. Germline V gives CDR1 SGHNT, CDR2 YENEEA. Trimming left V 5 bases short and J 0 bases short, with 5 bases between. This CDR3 is 14 amino acids long. The CDR3 is CASSANSGANVLTF. The CDR3 DNA reads TGTGCCAGCAGCGCTAACTCTGGGGCCAACGTCCTGACTTTC.

V and J are TRBV19 and TRBJ2-2, with D unclear. This CDR3 contains 16 residues. Trimming took off 2 bases at V and 0 bases at J, with 10 bases between the two ends. From germline, CDR1 is LNHDA and CDR2 SQIVND (reference sequence). CDR3 loop: CASSITYTANTGELFF. DNA of the CDR3: TGTGCCAGTAGTATAACATACACCGCGAACACCGGGGAGCTGTTTTTT.

V and J are TRBV5-5 and TRBJ1-1, with 11 bases fitting TRBD1. Germline-derived CDR1 and CDR2 are SGHKS and YYEKEE (reference sequence). This CDR3 spans 13 amino acids. Trimming removed 4 bases from V and 7 bases from J; junction bases left unmatched: 3. The CDR3 DNA sequence: TGTGCCAGCAGCCTGGACAGGGGGCTTGAAGCTTTCTTT. Amino acid sequence: CASSLDRGLEAFF.

This chain links TRBV27 with TRBJ1-1; 9 nucleotides align to TRBD1. The germline CDR1 and CDR2 sequences are MNHEY and SMNVEV (reference sequence). Germline trimming cut 5 bases from V and 5 bases from J; bases unmatched to any gene: 15. The CDR3 runs 17 residues. CDR3 in amino acids: CASSPRPGTGTGTEAFF. CDR3 DNA: TGTGCCAGCAGTCCGCGTCCCGGGACAGGGACGGGTACTGAAGCTTTCTTT.

This chain links TRBV14 with TRBJ1-6; D is unclear. The V end lost 2 bases, the J end lost 0 bases, and 14 bases lay between the germline ends. CDR3 length: 18 residues. Germline CDR1 is SGHDN and CDR2 is FVKESK. CDR3 residues: CASSQFDTYFSYNSPLHF. The CDR3 DNA reads TGTGCCAGCAGCCAATTCGACACCTACTTCTCCTATAATTCACCCCTCCACTTT. The whole variable domain, remainder taken from reference TRBV14 and TRBJ1-6, is EAGVTQFPSHSVIEKGQTVTLRCDPISGHDNLYWYRRVMGKEIKFLLHFVKESKQDESGMPNNRFLAERTGGTYSTLKVQPAELEDSGVYFCASSQFDTYFSYNSPLHFGNGTRLTVT.

The chain has TRBV29-1 and TRBJ2-7; 7 nucleotides match TRBD1. The V gene's germline CDR1 is SQVTM and CDR2 ANQGSEA. This CDR3 region has 12 residues. Trimming removed 7 bases from V and 1 base from J; junction bases left unmatched: 4. The CDR3 spells CSGLTGSYEQYV. The CDR3 bases are TGCAGCGGCCTGACAGGGTCCTACGAGCAGTACGTC.

This clone was counted between two and nine times. The gene calls are TRBV5-1 and TRBJ2-7; tentative D call: TRBD2 (5 bases). V was shortened by 2 bases and J by 3 bases, with 6 bases between the two germline ends. The CDR3 is 12 residues long. CDR1 and CDR2 from the germline V gene are SGHRS and YFSETQ. The CDR3 sequence is CASSFEGYEQYF. In DNA, the CDR3 is TGCGCCAGCAGCTTTGAGGGCTACGAGCAGTACTTC.

This chain uses TRBV6-6 with TRBJ1-1; a possible D gene is TRBD1 (5 bases). This CDR3 comprises 11 residues. V was clipped by 11 bases and J by 5 bases, with 12 bases between them. In germline, CDR1 is MNHNY, CDR2 SVGAGI (reference sequence). In DNA form, the CDR3 reads TGTGCCTGTACAAGGGGAACTGAAGCTTTCTTT. This translates into CACTRGTEAFF.

Ten or more counts support this clone. The V gene is TRBV9, the J gene TRBJ2-3; 15 bases map to TRBD2. There are 17 residues in the CDR3. Germline trimming cut 0 bases from V and 5 bases from J; bases unmatched to any gene: 4. Germline CDR1 and CDR2: SGDLS and YYNGEE. In DNA, the CDR3 is TGTGCCAGCAGCGTAGTGGGACTAGCGGGGGGCAGAGATACGCAGTATTTT. Encoded protein: CASSVVGLAGGRDTQYF.

The chain combines TRBV19 with TRBJ1-1; 12 positions agree with TRBD1. V shed 4 bases and J 6 bases; nucleotides not matched to a gene: 9. CDR1 is LNHDA and CDR2 is SQIVND in the germline V gene (reference sequence). The CDR3 is 16 amino acids. CDR3 sequence reads: CASSTRDRGQSAEAFF. The CDR3 DNA sequence: TGTGCCAGTAGTACCCGGGACAGGGGGCAAAGTGCTGAAGCTTTCTTT.

The chain carries TRBV19 and TRBJ1-5, with D uncertain. The CDR3 spans 13 residues. Trimming stripped 6 bases from V and 5 bases from J, with 11 bases between. Germline V gene lookup returns CDR1 LNHDA and CDR2 SQIVND (reference sequence). CDR3 in amino acids: CASRSPPDQPQHF. The DNA of the CDR3 is TGTGCCAGTAGGAGCCCCCCGGATCAGCCCCAGCATTTT.

This sequence joins TRBV19 and TRBJ2-2; TRBD1 matches at 7 bases. Losses at the gene ends were 2 bases for V and 3 bases for J; bases not matched to a gene: 6. Germline CDR1 reads LNHDA; CDR2 reads SQIVND (reference sequence). This CDR3 is built from 16 residues. DNA of the CDR3: TGTGCCAGTAGTATAACAGGACAGGCGTACACCGGGGAGCTGTTTTTT. As protein: CASSITGQAYTGELFF.

The sample holds one count of this clone. The identical CDR3 is also encoded by other nucleotide sequences in the sample. The chain links TRBV20-1 to TRBJ1-6; the D is unclear. V shed 3 bases and J shed 6 bases, with 6 bases lying between them. The CDR3 extends over 12 amino acids. In germline, CDR1 is DFQATT, CDR2 SNEGSKA (reference sequence). CDR3 residues: CSASDRNSPLHF. The CDR3, as DNA: TGCAGTGCTAGTGACCGTAATTCACCCCTCCACTTT.

This chain joins TRBV11-2 and TRBJ1-5; 7 nucleotides agree with TRBD1. The junction had 8 bases not matched to a gene; V was cut back by 5 bases and J by 4 bases. Germline loops: CDR1 SGHAT, CDR2 FQNNGV. The CDR3 consists of 15 residues. The CDR3 coding sequence is TGTGCCAGCAGCACCGGGACAGACACAAATCAGCCCCAGCATTTT. Protein: CASSTGTDTNQPQHF.